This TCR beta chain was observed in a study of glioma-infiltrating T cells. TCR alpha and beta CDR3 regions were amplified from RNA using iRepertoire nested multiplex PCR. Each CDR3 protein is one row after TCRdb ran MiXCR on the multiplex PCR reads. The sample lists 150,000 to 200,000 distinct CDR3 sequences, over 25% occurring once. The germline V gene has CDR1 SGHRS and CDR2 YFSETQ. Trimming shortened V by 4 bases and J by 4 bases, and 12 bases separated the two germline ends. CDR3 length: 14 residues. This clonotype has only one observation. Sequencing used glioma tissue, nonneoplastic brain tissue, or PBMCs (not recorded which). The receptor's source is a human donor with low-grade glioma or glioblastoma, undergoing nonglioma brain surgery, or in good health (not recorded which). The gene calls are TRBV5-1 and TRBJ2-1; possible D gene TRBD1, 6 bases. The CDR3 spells CASSAGTKYNEQFF. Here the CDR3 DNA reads TGCGCCAGCAGCGCCGGGACAAAATACAATGAGCAGTTCTTC.